This TCR beta chain originates from a study of cytomegalovirus exposure and HLA in healthy donors. V lost 0 bases and J 5 bases, leaving 12 bases between the germline ends. Germline V gene lookup returns CDR1 SGHRS and CDR2 YFSETQ. There are 14 residues in the CDR3. Primers for the PCR totalled 60 Vbeta and 13 Jbeta. TCRdb keeps only in-frame clones here, not all; method: immunoSEQ multiplex PCR. The data show roughly 200,000 clones, with approximately 85% seen just once and approximately 2.5% held by the top ten. Donors consisted of healthy bone marrow donors. The chain joins TRBV5-1 to TRBJ2-7; a weak D match, TRBD1 (5 bases). Input material: PBMCs. This clonotype originated in a woman aged 40 to 55 in good health and CMV-seronegative. CDR3 residues: CASSLGVAGNEQYF. The CDR3 coding sequence is TGCGCCAGCAGCTTGGGTGTGGCAGGGAACGAGCAGTACTTC.